The clone carrying this TCR beta chain was counted ten times or more. At one of its ends the junction is not consistent with the germline gene, which may arise from a read error. The germline gives CDR1 SEHNR, CDR2 FQNEAQ (reference sequence). The CDR3 totals 17 residues. This specimen comes from a study of T cells in Graves' hyperthyroidism and ophthalmopathy. RNA transcripts were the template for amplifying TCR beta CDR3 regions. In the first-round RT-PCR of the TCR CDR3, the HTBI primer set was used. TCRdb processed the multiplex PCR reads anew with MiXCR; each CDR3 protein has one entry. Among about 400,000 distinct CDR3 sequences listed, approximately 15% were seen once.

Sequencing used blood. The sequence was obtained from a woman in her twenties or thirties with Graves' hyperthyroidism. V is TRBV7-9 and J is TRBJ2-1; tentative D call: TRBD2 (6 bases). CDR3: CASSLASGSVFKNEQFF. CDR3 coding DNA: TGTGCCAGCAGCCTAGCGTCCGGGAGCGTATTCAAGAATGAGCAGTTCTTC. Full variable domain (missing parts from reference TRBV7-9 and TRBJ2-1): DTGVSQNPRHKITKRGQNVTFRCDPISEHNRLYWYRQTLGQGPEFLTYFQNEAQLEKSRLLSDRFSAERPKGSFSTLEIQRTEQGDSAMYLCASSLASGSVFKNEQFFGPGTRLTVL.